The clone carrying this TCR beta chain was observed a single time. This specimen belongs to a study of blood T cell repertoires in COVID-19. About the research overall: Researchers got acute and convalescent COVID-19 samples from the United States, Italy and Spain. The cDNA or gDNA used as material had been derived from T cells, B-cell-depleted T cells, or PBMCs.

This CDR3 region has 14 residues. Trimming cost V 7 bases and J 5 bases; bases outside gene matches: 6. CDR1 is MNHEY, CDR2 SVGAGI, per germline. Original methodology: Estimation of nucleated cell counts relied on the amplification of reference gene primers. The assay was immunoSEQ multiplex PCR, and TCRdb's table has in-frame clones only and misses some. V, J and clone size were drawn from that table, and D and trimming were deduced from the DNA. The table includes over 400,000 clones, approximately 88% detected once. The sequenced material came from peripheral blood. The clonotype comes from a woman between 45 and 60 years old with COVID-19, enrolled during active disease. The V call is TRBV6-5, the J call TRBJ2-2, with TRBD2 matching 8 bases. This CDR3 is CASNGGAGTGELFF. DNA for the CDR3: TGTGCCAGCAACGGGGGGGCGGGAACCGGGGAGCTGTTTTTT.